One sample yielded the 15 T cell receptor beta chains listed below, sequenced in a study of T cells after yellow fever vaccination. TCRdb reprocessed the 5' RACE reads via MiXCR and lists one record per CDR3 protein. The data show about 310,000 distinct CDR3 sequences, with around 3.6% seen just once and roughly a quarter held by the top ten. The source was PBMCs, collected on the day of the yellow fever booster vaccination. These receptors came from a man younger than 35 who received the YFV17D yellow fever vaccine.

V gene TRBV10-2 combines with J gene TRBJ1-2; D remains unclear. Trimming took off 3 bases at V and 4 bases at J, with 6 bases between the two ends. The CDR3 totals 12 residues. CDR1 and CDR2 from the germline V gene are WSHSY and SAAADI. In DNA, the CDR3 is TGCGCCAGCAGTGAACCCTTCTATGGCTACACCTTC. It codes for CASSEPFYGYTF.

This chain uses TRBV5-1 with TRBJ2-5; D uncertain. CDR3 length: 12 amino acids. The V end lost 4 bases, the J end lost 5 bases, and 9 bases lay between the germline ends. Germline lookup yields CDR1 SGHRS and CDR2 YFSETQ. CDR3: CASSIPQETQYF. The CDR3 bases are TGCGCCAGCAGCATCCCACAGGAGACCCAGTACTTC. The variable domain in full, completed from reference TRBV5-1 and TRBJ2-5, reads KAGVTQTPRYLIKTRGQQVTLSCSPISGHRSVSWYQQTPGQGLQFLFEYFSETQRNKGNFPGRFSGRQFSNSRSEMNVSTLELGDSALYLCASSIPQETQYFGPGTRLLVL.

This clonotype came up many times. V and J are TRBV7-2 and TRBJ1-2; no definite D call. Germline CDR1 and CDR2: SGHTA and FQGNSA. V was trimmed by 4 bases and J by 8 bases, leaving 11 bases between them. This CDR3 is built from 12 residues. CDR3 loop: CASSSYERGYTF. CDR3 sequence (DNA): TGTGCCAGCAGCTCGTACGAGCGAGGCTACACCTTC.

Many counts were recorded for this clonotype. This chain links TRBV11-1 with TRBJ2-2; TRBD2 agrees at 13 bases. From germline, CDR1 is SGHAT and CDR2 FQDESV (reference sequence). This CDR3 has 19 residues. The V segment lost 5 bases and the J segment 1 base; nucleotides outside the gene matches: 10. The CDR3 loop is CASSGGRWTSGGNTGELFF. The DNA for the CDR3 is TGTGCCAGCAGCGGCGGTCGTTGGACTAGCGGGGGGAACACCGGGGAGCTGTTTTTT.

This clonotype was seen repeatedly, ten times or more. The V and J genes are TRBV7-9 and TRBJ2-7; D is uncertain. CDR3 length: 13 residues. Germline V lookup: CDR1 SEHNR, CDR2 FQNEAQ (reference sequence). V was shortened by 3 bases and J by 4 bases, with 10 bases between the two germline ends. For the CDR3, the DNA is TGTGCCAGCAGCTTCAGTGCCGGATACGAGCAGTACTTC. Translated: CASSFSAGYEQYF.

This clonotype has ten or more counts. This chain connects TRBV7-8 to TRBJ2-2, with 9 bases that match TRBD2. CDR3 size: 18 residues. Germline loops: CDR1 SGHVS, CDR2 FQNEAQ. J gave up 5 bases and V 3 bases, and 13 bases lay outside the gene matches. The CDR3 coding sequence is TGTGCCAGCAGCTTCCCGTCCAATAGCGGGGGCGCAACCGGGGAGCTGTTTTTT. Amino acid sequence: CASSFPSNSGGATGELFF.

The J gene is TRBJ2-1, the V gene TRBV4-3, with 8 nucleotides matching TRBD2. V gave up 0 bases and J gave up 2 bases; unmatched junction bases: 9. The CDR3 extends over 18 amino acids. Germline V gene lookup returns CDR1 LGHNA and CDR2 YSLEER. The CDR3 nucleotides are TGCGCCAGCAGCCAAGAAGCAAGCGGGGGCGTCGCCTACAATGAGCAGTTCTTC. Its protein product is CASSQEASGGVAYNEQFF.

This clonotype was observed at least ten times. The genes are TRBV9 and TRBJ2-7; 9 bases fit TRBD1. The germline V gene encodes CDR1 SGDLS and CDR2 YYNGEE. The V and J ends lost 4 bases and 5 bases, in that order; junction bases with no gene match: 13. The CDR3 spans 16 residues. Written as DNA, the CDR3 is TGTGCCAGCAGCCTCCAAGGGGGACAGGGTAGCCACGAGCAGTACGTC. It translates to CASSLQGGQGSHEQYV.

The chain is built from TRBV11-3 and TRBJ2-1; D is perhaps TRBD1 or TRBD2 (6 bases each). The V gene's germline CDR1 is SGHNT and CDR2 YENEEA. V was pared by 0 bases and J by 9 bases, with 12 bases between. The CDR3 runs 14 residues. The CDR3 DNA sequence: TGTGCCAGCAGCTTAGATCGCGAGGGGGGTGAGCAGTTCTTC. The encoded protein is CASSLDREGGEQFF.

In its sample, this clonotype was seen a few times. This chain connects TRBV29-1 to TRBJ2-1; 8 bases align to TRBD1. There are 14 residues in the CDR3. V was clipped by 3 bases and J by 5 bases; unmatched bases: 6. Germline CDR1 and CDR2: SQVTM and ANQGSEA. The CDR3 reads CSVEGATGDNEQFF. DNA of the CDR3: TGCAGCGTTGAGGGAGCGACAGGGGACAATGAGCAGTTCTTC.

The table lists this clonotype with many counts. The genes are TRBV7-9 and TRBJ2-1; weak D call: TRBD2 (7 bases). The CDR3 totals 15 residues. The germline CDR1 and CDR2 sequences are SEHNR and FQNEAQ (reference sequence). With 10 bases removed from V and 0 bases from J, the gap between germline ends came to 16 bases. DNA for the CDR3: TGTGCCACCCGTGGGGGGGCGAGCTCCTACAATGAGCAGTTCTTC. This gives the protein CATRGGASSYNEQFF.

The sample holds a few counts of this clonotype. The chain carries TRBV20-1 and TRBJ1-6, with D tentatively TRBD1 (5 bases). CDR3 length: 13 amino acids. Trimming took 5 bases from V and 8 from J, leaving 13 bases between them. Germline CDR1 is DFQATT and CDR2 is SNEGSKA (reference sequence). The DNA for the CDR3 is TGCAGTGCTCTAGGACGAGGGGATTCACCCCTCCACTTT. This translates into CSALGRGDSPLHF.

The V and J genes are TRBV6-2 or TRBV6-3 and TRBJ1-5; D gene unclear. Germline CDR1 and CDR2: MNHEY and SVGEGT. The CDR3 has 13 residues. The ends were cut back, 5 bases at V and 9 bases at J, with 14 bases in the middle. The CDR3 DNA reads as TGTGCCAGCAGTACCTACCTGGTCCGGCCCCAGCATTTT. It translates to CASSTYLVRPQHF.

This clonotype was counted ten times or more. CDR3 in DNA: TGTGCCAGCAGTTATTCTACAGGGAAGACCCAGTACTTC. Translated, it gives CASSYSTGKTQYF. V gene TRBV6-5 combines with J gene TRBJ2-5; a weak D match, TRBD1 (6 bases). Trimming removed 3 bases from V and 6 bases from J, with 11 bases in between. Looked up from germline, CDR1 is MNHEY and CDR2 is SVGAGI. The CDR3 has 13 amino acids.

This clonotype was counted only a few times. The chain's CDR3 is CSASRDRKEVSNQPQHF. Here the CDR3 DNA reads TGCAGTGCTAGCCGGGACAGGAAAGAAGTAAGCAATCAGCCCCAGCATTTT. The chain uses TRBV20-1 and TRBJ1-5; TRBD1 matches 8 bases. The CDR3 has 17 residues. The germline gives CDR1 DFQATT, CDR2 SNEGSKA (reference sequence). With 3 bases clipped from V and 1 base from J, the junction kept 11 bases outside the gene matches.